The 25 T cell receptor beta chains below all came from one sample that was sequenced in a study of control samples from healthy donors and cancer patients. Generated by immunoSEQ multiplex PCR, the TCRdb table keeps only in-frame clones and is missing some. The sample lists about 86,000 clones; just under 95% were seen once. Sequenced sample: blood. The receptors shown here come from a young woman in good health.

The genes are TRBV27 and TRBJ1-1, with 11 nucleotides matching TRBD1. The trim removed 7 bases at V and 7 bases at J, leaving 11 bases unmatched. Germline V CDR1 and CDR2: MNHEY, SMNVEV (reference sequence). This CDR3 comprises 15 residues. CDR3 sequence (DNA): TGTGCCAGCACCGGAGGGACAGGGGGATGGAGTGAAGCTTTCTTT. It is translated as CASTGGTGGWSEAFF.

This chain's CDR3 is CSVADYRFSTDTQYF. The CDR3 bases are TGCAGCGTTGCCGACTATCGATTTAGCACAGATACGCAGTATTTT. The rearrangement links TRBV29-1 to TRBJ2-3, with D possibly matching TRBD2 (5 bases). The CDR3 is made up of 15 amino acids. V was trimmed by 4 bases and J by 0 bases, leaving 14 bases between them. Per the germline V gene, CDR1 is SQVTM and CDR2 is ANQGSEA.

The rearrangement links TRBV14 to TRBJ2-1, with D tentatively TRBD1 (5 bases). The CDR3 loop spans 16 amino acids. Trimming removed 4 bases from V and 0 bases from J, with 13 bases in between. The germline CDR1 and CDR2 sequences are SGHDN and FVKESK. DNA for the CDR3: TGTGCCAGCAGCCCGTCGACAGAAAGCTCCTACAATGAGCAGTTCTTC. Translating gives CASSPSTESSYNEQFF.

By share, this clone counts as medium-sized. The rearrangement links TRBV7-3 to TRBJ2-1; D not certain. Germline lookup yields CDR1 SGHTA and CDR2 FQGTGA. Between the trimmed V and J ends, which lost 6 bases and 4 bases, there was a span of 10 bases. This CDR3 comprises 13 residues. CDR3 in DNA: TGTGCCAGCAGGCCAGATGGTTACAATGAGCAGTTCTTC. Translating it yields CASRPDGYNEQFF.

The chain has TRBV9 and TRBJ2-1, with D unclear. Trimming removed 3 bases at V and 0 bases at J, with 10 bases between. From germline, CDR1 is SGDLS and CDR2 YYNGEE. The CDR3 runs 15 residues. CDR3 in DNA: TGTGCCAGCAGCGCCGACGTAAGCTCCTACAATGAGCAGTTCTTC. This encodes CASSADVSSYNEQFF.

The chain carries TRBV4-1 and TRBJ2-3; TRBD1 matches at 7 bases. Trimming cost V 2 bases and J 4 bases; bases outside gene matches: 6. The CDR3 extends over 15 amino acids. In germline, CDR1 is MGHRA, CDR2 YSYEKL. The CDR3 loop is CASSQRDSPPDTQYF. For the CDR3, the DNA is TGCGCCAGCAGCCAAAGGGACAGCCCCCCAGATACGCAGTATTTT.

The genes are TRBV6-5 and TRBJ1-5; TRBD1 aligns across 7 bases. Germline V gene sequence: CDR1 MNHEY, CDR2 SVGAGI. CDR3 length equals 15 residues. V dropped 8 bases and J dropped 7; count of bases not matched to a gene: 14. The CDR3 nucleotides are TGTGCCAGCGTCCAGGGGGGGGAGGCAGCCCAGCCCCAGCATTTT. Protein: CASVQGGEAAQPQHF.

This chain joins TRBV6-5 and TRBJ2-7; D is unclear. This CDR3 has 13 amino acids. The germline gives CDR1 MNHEY, CDR2 SVGAGI. The V end lost 6 bases, the J end lost 6 bases, and 15 bases lay between the germline ends. The CDR3 protein is CASRVVGLGEQYF. The CDR3, as DNA: TGTGCCAGCAGAGTAGTCGGTTTGGGCGAGCAGTACTTC.

V and J are TRBV7-9 and TRBJ1-1, with D uncertain. CDR1 is SEHNR, CDR2 FQNEAQ, per germline (reference sequence). V lost 1 base and J lost 3, with 3 bases in between. The length of the CDR3 is 12 residues. This chain's CDR3 is CASSLVDTEAFF. Written as DNA, the CDR3 is TGTGCCAGCAGCTTAGTAGACACTGAAGCTTTCTTT.

The chain combines TRBV29-1 with TRBJ2-3; possible D gene TRBD1, 6 bases. CDR3 length equals 18 residues. Germline assignment: CDR1 SQVTM and CDR2 ANQGSEA. With 5 bases removed from V and 4 bases from J, the gap between germline ends came to 28 bases. CDR3 sequence reads: CSVSTAKETGLVADTQYF. The CDR3 nucleotides read TGCAGCGTTTCCACCGCCAAAGAGACAGGTTTGGTCGCAGATACGCAGTATTTT.

This clone was picked up one time. This rearrangement joins TRBV19 to TRBJ1-4; D is uncertain. Trimming left V 9 bases short and J 8 bases short, with 16 bases between. This CDR3 comprises 13 residues. Germline CDR1 reads LNHDA; CDR2 reads SQIVND (reference sequence). In nucleotides, the CDR3 is TGTGCCAGCGGTCTTGGGGAGAAGGAAAAACTGTTTTTT. Translated: CASGLGEKEKLFF.

This rearrangement joins TRBV19 to TRBJ1-6, with 10 bases lining up with TRBD1. Germline V gene sequence: CDR1 LNHDA, CDR2 SQIVND (reference sequence). J was trimmed by 10 bases and V by 8 bases; bases with no gene match: 5. The CDR3 totals 13 residues. As DNA, the CDR3 is TGTGCCAGTTGCCGGGACAGGGGATCACCCCTCCACTTT. Protein product: CASCRDRGSPLHF. The variable domain in full, with the rest retrieved from reference TRBV19 and TRBJ1-6, is DGGITQSPKYLFRKEGQNVTLSCEQNLNHDAMYWYRQDPGQGLRLIYYSQIVNDFQKGDIAEGYSVSREKKESFPLTVTSAQKNPTAFYLCASCRDRGSPLHFGNGTRLTVT.

This chain links TRBV20-1 with TRBJ2-3; no firm D call. Per the germline V gene, CDR1 is DFQATT and CDR2 is SNEGSKA (reference sequence). The CDR3 is 16 amino acids. V shed 3 bases and J shed 1 base, with 17 bases lying between them. The CDR3 DNA is TGCAGTGCTAGTAAACGTCTAGATAGGGGCACAGATACGCAGTATTTT. This encodes CSASKRLDRGTDTQYF.

The chain joins TRBV9 to TRBJ2-7; no firm D call. Trimming removed 0 bases at V and 3 bases at J, with 10 bases between. The germline gives CDR1 SGDLS, CDR2 YYNGEE. This CDR3 comprises 14 residues. CDR3 coding DNA: TGTGCCAGCAGCGTAGAGGGTTTAGGCTACGAGCAGTACTTC. Its protein product is CASSVEGLGYEQYF.

The V and J genes are TRBV19 and TRBJ1-5; 8 bases are a match to TRBD1. V gave up 4 bases and J gave up 6 bases; unmatched junction bases: 8. Germline-derived CDR1 and CDR2 are LNHDA and SQIVND (reference sequence). The CDR3 has 15 amino acids. The CDR3 sequence is CASSTRTGGSQPQHF. CDR3 coding DNA: TGTGCCAGTAGTACACGTACAGGGGGTAGTCAGCCCCAGCATTTT.

The chain recombines TRBV19 with TRBJ1-3, with D unresolved. The CDR3 sequence is 12 residues long. Germline-derived CDR1 and CDR2 are LNHDA and SQIVND (reference sequence). Trimming stripped 4 bases from V and 5 bases from J, with 6 bases between. The CDR3 nucleotides read TGTGCCAGTAGTACAGCACGAAACACCATATATTTT. The encoded protein is CASSTARNTIYF.

This chain uses TRBV15 with TRBJ1-1, with TRBD1 as a possible D gene (5 bases). CDR1 is LNHNV and CDR2 is YYDKDF in the germline V gene (reference sequence). Trimming cost V 0 bases and J 5 bases, with 16 bases left between them. The CDR3 extends over 16 amino acids. This CDR3 reads CATSRDPTGIGTEAFF. The CDR3, as DNA: TGTGCCACCAGCAGAGATCCAACAGGTATAGGGACTGAAGCTTTCTTT.

The chain joins TRBV6-2 or TRBV6-3 to TRBJ2-6; D possibly corresponds to TRBD1 (5 bases). V was cut by 5 bases and J by 2 bases, with 7 bases left in between. Germline-derived CDR1 and CDR2 are MNHEY and SVGEGT. CDR3 length: 14 amino acids. The CDR3 coding sequence is TGTGCCAGCAGTCAGGGTACTGGGGCCAACGTCCTGACTTTC. This gives the protein CASSQGTGANVLTF.

The chain uses TRBV2 and TRBJ1-5; 12 nucleotides align to TRBD1. V was pared by 6 bases and J by 5 bases, with 5 bases of the junction left unmatched. CDR3 length equals 15 residues. From germline, CDR1 is SNHLY and CDR2 FYNNEI. The DNA for the CDR3 is TGTGCCAGCAGCGGGGACAGGGGGCGTGATCAGCCCCAGCATTTT. Translating it yields CASSGDRGRDQPQHF.

The count of this clone is one. This chain connects TRBV7-8 to TRBJ1-4; D gene unclear. This CDR3 is 15 amino acids long. The germline CDR1 and CDR2 sequences are SGHVS and FQNEAQ. Between the trimmed V and J ends, which lost 5 bases and 4 bases, there was a span of 14 bases. CDR3 in DNA: TGTGCCAGCAGCCCTTTCGGCGGGTTTAATGAAAAACTGTTTTTT. This gives the protein CASSPFGGFNEKLFF.

The chain recombines TRBV19 with TRBJ2-7, with no clear D. CDR3 length: 12 amino acids. Per germline, CDR1 LNHDA and CDR2 SQIVND (reference sequence). Trimming took off 4 bases at V and 4 bases at J, with 8 bases between the two ends. Written as DNA, the CDR3 is TGTGCCAGTAGTAACCCCCCATACGAGCAGTACTTC. Translating gives CASSNPPYEQYF.

The chain has TRBV7-3 and TRBJ2-3, with D tentatively TRBD1 or TRBD2 (5 bases each). Germline lookup yields CDR1 SGHTA and CDR2 FQGTGA. The CDR3 consists of 15 residues. V lost 5 bases, J lost 1 base, and 13 bases lay in between. CDR3 nucleotide sequence: TGTGCCAGCAGCATCGCGGTGGGGGGCACAGATACGCAGTATTTT. It codes for CASSIAVGGTDTQYF.

The CDR3 reads CASSLRRWNYGYTF. DNA for the CDR3: TGTGCCAGTAGTTTACGACGCTGGAACTATGGCTACACCTTC. This chain connects TRBV19 to TRBJ1-2; D remains ambiguous. Trimming removed 5 bases at V and 2 bases at J, with 12 bases between. The CDR3 consists of 14 residues. Germline values: CDR1 LNHDA, CDR2 SQIVND (reference sequence).

This clone has just a few counts. CDR3 in amino acids: CATSDSTGVPYEQYF. The CDR3 DNA is TGTGCCACCAGTGATAGTACAGGGGTACCCTACGAGCAGTACTTC. The genes are TRBV24-1 and TRBJ2-7; TRBD1 matches 7 bases. The germline V gene encodes CDR1 KGHDR and CDR2 SFDVKD. With V trimmed by 3 bases and J by 2 bases, 6 bases remained unmatched. The CDR3 consists of 15 residues.

This chain connects TRBV28 to TRBJ1-4; TRBD1 might be the D (5 bases). The CDR3 is 14 residues long. Germline-derived CDR1 and CDR2 are MDHEN and SYDVKM. The ends were cut back, 2 bases at V and 7 bases at J, with 11 bases in the middle. In nucleotides, the CDR3 is TGTGCCAGCAGTTTAAGCAGGGTATTTGAAAAACTGTTTTTT. The encoded protein is CASSLSRVFEKLFF.